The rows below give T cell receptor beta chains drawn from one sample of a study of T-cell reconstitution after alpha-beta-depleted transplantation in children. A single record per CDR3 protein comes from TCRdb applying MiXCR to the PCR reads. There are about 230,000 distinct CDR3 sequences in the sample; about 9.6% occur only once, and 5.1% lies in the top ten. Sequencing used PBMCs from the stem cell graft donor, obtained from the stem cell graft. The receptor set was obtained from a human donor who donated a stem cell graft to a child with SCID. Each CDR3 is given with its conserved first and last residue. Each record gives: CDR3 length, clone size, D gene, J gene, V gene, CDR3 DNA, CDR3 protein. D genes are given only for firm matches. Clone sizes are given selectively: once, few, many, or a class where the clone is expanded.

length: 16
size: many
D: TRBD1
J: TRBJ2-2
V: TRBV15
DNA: TGTGCCACCAGCAGTGGGGACAGGGAGAATTCCGGGGAGCTGTTTTTT
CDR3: CATSSGDRENSGELFF

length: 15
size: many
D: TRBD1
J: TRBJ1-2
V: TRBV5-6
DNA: TGTGCCAGCAGCGCCAGCCGACAGGGGTACTATGGCTACACCTTC
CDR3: CASSASRQGYYGYTF

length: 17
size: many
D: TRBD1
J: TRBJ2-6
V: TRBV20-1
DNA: TGCAGTGCTAGAGGGCCCTCAGGGGGTTCTGGGGCCAACGTCCTGACTTTC
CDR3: CSARGPSGGSGANVLTF

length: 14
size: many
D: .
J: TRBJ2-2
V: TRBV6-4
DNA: TGTGCCAGCAGTCCCGGGACGCACCTTCGGGAGCTGTTTTTT
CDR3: CASSPGTHLRELFF

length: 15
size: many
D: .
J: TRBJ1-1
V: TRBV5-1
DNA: TGCGCCAGCAGCTTCGAAGGGAGGGTCAACACTGAAGCTTTCTTT
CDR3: CASSFEGRVNTEAFF

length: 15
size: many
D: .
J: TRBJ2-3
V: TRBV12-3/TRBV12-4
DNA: TGTGCCAGCAGTTTCTCTAACCGGGACGCAGATACGCAGTATTTT
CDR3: CASSFSNRDADTQYF

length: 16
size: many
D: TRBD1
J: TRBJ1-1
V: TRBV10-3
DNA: TGTGCCATCAGTCGGGGAGACAGGGGCGGAATCACTGAAGCTTTCTTT
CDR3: CAISRGDRGGITEAFF

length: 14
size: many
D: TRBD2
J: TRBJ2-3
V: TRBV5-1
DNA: TGCGCCAGCAGCTGGGGGAGGGGCGGAGATACGCAGTATTTT
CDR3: CASSWGRGGDTQYF

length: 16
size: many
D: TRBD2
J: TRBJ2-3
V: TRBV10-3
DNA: TGTGCCATCAGAAGACTAGCGGGGGGTAGCACAGATACGCAGTATTTT
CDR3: CAIRRLAGGSTDTQYF

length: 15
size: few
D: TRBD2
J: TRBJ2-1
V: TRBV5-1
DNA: TGCGCCAGCAGATGGACTAGCGGGGCATTGGATGAGCAGTTCTTC
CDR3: CASRWTSGALDEQFF

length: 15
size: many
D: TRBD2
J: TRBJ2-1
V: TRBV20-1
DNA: TGCAGTGCTCCAACCAGGGCGGGGGCCTACAATGAGCAGTTCTTC
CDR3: CSAPTRAGAYNEQFF

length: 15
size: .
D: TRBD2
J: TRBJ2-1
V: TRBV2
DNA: TGTGCCAGCAGTGTTGTTAGCGGGGCCTACAATGAGCAGTTCTTC
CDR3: CASSVVSGAYNEQFF

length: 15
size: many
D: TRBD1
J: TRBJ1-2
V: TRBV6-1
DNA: TGTGCCAGCAGTGAAGTAGGCCGGGACAGGGGAGGCTACACCTTC
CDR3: CASSEVGRDRGGYTF

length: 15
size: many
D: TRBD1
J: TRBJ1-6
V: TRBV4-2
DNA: TGTGCCAGCAGCCAAGGGGACAGGGACGGTTCACCCCTCCACTTT
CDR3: CASSQGDRDGSPLHF

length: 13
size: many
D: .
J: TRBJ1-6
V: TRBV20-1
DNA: TGCAGTGCTAGCGAGGACAGAAATTCACCCCTCCACTTT
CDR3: CSASEDRNSPLHF

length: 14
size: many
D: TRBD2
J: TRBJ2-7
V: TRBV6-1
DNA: TGTGCCAGTCAGGGAGGGACTGTCTCTAGTGAGCAGTACTTC
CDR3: CASQGGTVSSEQYF